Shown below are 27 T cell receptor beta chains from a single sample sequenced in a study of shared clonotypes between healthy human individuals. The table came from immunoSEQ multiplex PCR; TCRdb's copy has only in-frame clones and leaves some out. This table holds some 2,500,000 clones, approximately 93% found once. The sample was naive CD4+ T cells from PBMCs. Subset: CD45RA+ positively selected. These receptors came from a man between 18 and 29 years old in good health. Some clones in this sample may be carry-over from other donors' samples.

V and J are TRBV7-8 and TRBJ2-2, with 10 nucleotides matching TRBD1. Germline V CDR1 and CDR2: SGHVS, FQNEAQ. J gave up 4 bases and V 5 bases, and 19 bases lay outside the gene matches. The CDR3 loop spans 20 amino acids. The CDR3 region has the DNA TGTGCCAGCAGCCTAGTTAGACCGGGACAGGGGATGTCGGGCACCGGGGAGCTGTTTTTT. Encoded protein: CASSLVRPGQGMSGTGELFF.

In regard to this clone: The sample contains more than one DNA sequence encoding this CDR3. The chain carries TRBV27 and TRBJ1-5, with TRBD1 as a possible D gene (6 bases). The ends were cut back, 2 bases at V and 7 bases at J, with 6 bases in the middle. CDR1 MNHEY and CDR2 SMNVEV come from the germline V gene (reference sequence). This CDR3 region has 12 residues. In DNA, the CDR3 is TGTGCCAGCAGTTTAACAGGGCAGCCCCAGCATTTT. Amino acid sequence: CASSLTGQPQHF.

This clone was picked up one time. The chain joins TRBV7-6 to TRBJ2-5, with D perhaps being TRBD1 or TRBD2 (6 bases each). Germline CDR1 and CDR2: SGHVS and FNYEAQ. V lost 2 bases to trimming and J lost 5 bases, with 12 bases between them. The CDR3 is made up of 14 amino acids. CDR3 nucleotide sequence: TGTGCCAGCAGCTTACCGGGGGCTTTTGAGACCCAGTACTTC. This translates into CASSLPGAFETQYF. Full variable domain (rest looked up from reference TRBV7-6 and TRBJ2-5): GAGVSQSPRYKVTKRGQDVALRCDPISGHVSLYWYRQALGQGPEFLTYFNYEAQQDKSGLPNDRFSAERPEGSISTLTIQRTEQRDSAMYRCASSLPGAFETQYFGPGTRLLVL.

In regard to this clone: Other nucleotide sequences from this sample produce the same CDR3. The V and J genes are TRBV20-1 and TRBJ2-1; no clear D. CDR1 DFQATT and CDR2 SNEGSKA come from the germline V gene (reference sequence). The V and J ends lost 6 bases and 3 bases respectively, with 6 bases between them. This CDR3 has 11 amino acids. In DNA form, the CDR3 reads TGCAGTGCCAGAATCTACAATGAGCAGTTCTTC. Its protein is CSARIYNEQFF.

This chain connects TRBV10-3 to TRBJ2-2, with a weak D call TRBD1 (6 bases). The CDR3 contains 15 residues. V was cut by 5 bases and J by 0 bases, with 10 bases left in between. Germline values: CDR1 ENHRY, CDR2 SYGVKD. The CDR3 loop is CAISPGTPNTGELFF. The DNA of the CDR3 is TGTGCCATCAGTCCCGGGACACCGAACACCGGGGAGCTGTTTTTT.

The CDR3 spells CASSPLAQGYGYTF. The CDR3 DNA reads as TGTGCCAGCAGCCCACTAGCACAGGGATATGGCTACACCTTC. V is TRBV7-9 and J is TRBJ1-2; weak D call: TRBD1 (6 bases). The length of the CDR3 is 14 residues. Germline CDR1 and CDR2: SEHNR and FQNEAQ (reference sequence). With 5 bases removed from V and 5 bases from J, the gap between germline ends came to 15 bases.

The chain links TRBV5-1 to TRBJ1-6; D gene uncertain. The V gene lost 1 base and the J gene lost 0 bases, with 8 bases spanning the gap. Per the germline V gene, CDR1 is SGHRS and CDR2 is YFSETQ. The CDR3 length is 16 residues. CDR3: CASSLSSPSYNSPLHF. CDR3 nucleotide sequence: TGCGCCAGCAGCTTGTCGTCCCCCTCCTATAATTCACCCCTCCACTTT.

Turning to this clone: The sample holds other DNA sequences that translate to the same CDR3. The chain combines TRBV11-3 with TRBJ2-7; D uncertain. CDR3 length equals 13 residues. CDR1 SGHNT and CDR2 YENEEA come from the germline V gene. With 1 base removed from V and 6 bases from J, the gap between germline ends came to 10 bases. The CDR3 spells CASSLGASGEQYF. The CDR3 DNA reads TGTGCCAGCAGCTTAGGTGCTTCCGGCGAGCAGTACTTC.

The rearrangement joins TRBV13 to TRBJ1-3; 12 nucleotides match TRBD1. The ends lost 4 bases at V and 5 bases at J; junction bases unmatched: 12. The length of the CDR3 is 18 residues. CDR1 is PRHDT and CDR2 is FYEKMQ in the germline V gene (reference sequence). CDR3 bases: TGTGCCAGCAGCTGGGCCGGGACAGGGGGCGTGCGTCGAAACACCATATATTTT. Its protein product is CASSWAGTGGVRRNTIYF.

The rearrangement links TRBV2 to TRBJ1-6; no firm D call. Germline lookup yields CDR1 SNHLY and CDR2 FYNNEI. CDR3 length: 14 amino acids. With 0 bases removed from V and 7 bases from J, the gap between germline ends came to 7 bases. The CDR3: CASSEAGLNSPLHF. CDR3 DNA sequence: TGTGCCAGCAGTGAAGCGGGCCTAAATTCACCCCTCCACTTT.

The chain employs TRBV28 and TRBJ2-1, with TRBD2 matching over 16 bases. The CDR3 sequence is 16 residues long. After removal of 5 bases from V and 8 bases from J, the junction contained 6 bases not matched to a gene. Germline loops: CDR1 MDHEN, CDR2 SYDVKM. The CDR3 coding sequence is TGTGCCAGCAGTCCGGGGACTAGCGGGAGGGCATATGAGCAGTTCTTC. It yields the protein CASSPGTSGRAYEQFF.

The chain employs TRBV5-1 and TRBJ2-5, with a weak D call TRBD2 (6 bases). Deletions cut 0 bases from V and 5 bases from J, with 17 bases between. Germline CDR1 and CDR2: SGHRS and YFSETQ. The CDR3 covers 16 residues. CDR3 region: CASSLEGFGGFETQYF. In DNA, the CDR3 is TGCGCCAGCAGCTTGGAGGGGTTCGGAGGGTTCGAGACCCAGTACTTC.

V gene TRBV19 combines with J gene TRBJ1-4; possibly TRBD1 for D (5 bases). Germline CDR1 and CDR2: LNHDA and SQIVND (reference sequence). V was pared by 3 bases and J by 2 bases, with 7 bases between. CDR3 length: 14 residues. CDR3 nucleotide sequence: TGTGCCAGTAGTATGGGGGATACTAATGAAAAACTGTTTTTT. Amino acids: CASSMGDTNEKLFF. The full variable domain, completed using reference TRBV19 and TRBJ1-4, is DGGITQSPKYLFRKEGQNVTLSCEQNLNHDAMYWYRQDPGQGLRLIYYSQIVNDFQKGDIAEGYSVSREKKESFPLTVTSAQKNPTAFYLCASSMGDTNEKLFFGSGTQLSVL.

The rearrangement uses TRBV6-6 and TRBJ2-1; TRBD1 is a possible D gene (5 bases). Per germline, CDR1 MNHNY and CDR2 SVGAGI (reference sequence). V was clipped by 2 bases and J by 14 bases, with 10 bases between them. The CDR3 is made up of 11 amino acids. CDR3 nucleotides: TGTGCCAGCAGTTACGAAGGCAGGGAGTTCTTC. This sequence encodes CASSYEGREFF.

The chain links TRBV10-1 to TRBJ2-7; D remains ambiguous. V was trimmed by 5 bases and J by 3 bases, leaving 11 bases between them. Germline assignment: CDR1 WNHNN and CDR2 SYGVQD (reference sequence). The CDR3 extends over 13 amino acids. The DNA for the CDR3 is TGCGCCAGCAGTCCCACCCGCTTCTACGAGCAGTACTTC. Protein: CASSPTRFYEQYF.

CDR3 region: CASSYSWQRSDTQYF. CDR3 DNA sequence: TGTGCCAGCAGTTACTCGTGGCAGAGGTCAGATACGCAGTATTTT. The chain links TRBV6-5 to TRBJ2-3; no clear D. V was clipped by 0 bases and J by 4 bases, with 11 bases between them. The CDR3 is made up of 15 amino acids. Germline lookup yields CDR1 MNHEY and CDR2 SVGAGI.

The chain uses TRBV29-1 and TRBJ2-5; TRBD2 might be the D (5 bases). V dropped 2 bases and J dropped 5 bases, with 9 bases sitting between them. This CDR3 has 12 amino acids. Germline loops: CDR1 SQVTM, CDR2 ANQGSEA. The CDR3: CSVERDGETQYF. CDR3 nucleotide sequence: TGCAGCGTTGAACGGGATGGGGAGACCCAGTACTTC. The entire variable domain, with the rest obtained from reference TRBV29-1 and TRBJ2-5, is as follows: SAVISQKPSRDICQRGTSLTIQCQVDSQVTMMFWYRQQPGQSLTLIATANQGSEATYESGFVIDKFPISRPNLTFSTLTVSNMSPEDSSIYLCSVERDGETQYFGPGTRLLVL.

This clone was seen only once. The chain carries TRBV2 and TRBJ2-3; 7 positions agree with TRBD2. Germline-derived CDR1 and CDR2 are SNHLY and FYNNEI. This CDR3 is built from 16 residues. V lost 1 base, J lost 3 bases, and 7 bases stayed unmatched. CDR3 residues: CASSEDQRDKTDTQYF. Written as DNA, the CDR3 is TGTGCCAGCAGTGAAGACCAGCGGGATAAAACAGATACGCAGTATTTT.

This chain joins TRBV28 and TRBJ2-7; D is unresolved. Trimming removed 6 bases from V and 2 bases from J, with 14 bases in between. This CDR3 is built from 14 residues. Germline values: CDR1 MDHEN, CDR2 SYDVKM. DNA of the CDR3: TGTGCCAGCAGCGTGCTGACGGGTACCTACGAGCAGTACTTC. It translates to CASSVLTGTYEQYF.

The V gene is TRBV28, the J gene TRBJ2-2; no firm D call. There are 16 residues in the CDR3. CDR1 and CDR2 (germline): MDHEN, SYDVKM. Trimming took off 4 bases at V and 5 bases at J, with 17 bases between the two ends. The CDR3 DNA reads TGTGCCAGCAGTTCCCTAGGCAACGCCGGGACCGGGGAGCTGTTTTTT. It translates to CASSSLGNAGTGELFF.

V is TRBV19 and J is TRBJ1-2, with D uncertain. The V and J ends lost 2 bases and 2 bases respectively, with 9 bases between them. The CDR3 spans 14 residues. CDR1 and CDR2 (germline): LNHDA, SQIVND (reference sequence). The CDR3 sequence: CASSISRQNYGYTF. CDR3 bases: TGTGCCAGTAGTATATCGCGGCAGAACTATGGCTACACCTTC.

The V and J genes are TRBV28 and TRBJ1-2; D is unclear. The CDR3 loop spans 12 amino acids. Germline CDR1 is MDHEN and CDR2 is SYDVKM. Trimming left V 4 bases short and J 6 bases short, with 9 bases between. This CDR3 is CASSWAVDGYTF. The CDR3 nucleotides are TGTGCCAGCAGTTGGGCGGTTGATGGCTACACCTTC.

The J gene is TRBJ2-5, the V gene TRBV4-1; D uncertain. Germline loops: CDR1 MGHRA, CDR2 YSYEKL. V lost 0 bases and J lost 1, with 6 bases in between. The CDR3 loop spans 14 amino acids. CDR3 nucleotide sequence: TGCGCCAGCAGCCAAGACGGTCTCCAAGAGACCCAGTACTTC. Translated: CASSQDGLQETQYF.

CDR3: CASSATGVNSPLHF. The CDR3 nucleotides are TGTGCCAGCAGCGCGACAGGGGTCAATTCACCCCTCCACTTT. The V gene is TRBV9, the J gene TRBJ1-6, with 8 bases fitting TRBD1. The germline gives CDR1 SGDLS, CDR2 YYNGEE. There are 14 residues in the CDR3. J lost 7 bases, V lost 3 bases, and 3 bases had no gene match. Full variable domain (rest looked up from reference TRBV9 and TRBJ1-6): DSGVTQTPKHLITATGQRVTLRCSPRSGDLSVYWYQQSLDQGLQFLIQYYNGEERAKGNILERFSAQQFPDLHSELNLSSLELGDSALYFCASSATGVNSPLHFGNGTRLTVT.

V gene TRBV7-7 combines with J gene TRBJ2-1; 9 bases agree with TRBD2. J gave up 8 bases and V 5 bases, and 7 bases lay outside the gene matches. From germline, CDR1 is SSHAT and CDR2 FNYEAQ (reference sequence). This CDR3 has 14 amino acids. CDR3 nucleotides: TGTGCCAGCAGCGCGGGACTAGCCAATGATGAGCAGTTCTTC. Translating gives CASSAGLANDEQFF. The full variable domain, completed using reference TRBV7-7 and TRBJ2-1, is GAGVSQSPRYKVTKRGQDVTLRCDPISSHATLYWYQQALGQGPEFLTYFNYEAQPDKSGLPSDRFSAERPEGSISTLTIQRTEQRDSAMYRCASSAGLANDEQFFGPGTRLTVL.

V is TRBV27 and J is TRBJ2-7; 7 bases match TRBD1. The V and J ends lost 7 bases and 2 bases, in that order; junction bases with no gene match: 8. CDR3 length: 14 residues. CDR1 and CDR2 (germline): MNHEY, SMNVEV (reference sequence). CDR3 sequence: CASKGAWTAYEQYF. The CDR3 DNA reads TGTGCCAGCAAGGGGGCCTGGACAGCCTACGAGCAGTACTTC.

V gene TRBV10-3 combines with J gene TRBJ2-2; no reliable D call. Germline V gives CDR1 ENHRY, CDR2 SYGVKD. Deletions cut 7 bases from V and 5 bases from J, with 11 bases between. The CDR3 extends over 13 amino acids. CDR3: CAINMPVTGELFF. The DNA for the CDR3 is TGTGCCATCAATATGCCCGTTACCGGGGAGCTGTTTTTT.